The entry that follows covers one TCR delta chain sequence. The data derive from a study of gamma-delta chains in newborns, infants, children. TCRdb repeated clone calling on the reads with CATT. The sample consists of roughly 7,400 delta-chain clones, approximately 10% of them appearing once. CDR1 and CDR2 from the germline V gene are GEAIGNYY and EKD. With V trimmed by 3 bases and J by 1 base, 9 bases remained unmatched. This CDR3 contains 19 residues. This sequence joins TRDV2 and TRDJ3; 9 positions match TRDD3. The clonotype comes from a child who was a newborn, infant or young child, either healthy, febrile or measles-vaccinated (not recorded which). Material for sequencing was blood. The CDR3 reads CACDSVLGEGSWDTRQMFF. CDR3 nucleotides: TGTGCCTGTGACTCTGTACTGGGGGAAGGGTCCTGGGACACCCGACAGATGTTTTTC.